This entry lists 14 T cell receptor beta chains sequenced from one sample in a study of T-cell memory formation after mild COVID-19. One entry per CDR3 protein results from TCRdb running MiXCR on the 5' RACE reads. Of about 320,000 distinct CDR3 sequences listed, around 15% are singletons. Sequenced material: PBMCs or a T cell subset sorted from them (not recorded which). All receptors come from a man aged 18 to 29 who had mild COVID-19 (a few samples of this study predate the infection). Cell type and time point are not known.

This chain uses TRBV15 with TRBJ1-3; D uncertain. Trimming removed 5 bases at V and 1 base at J, with 12 bases between. Germline assignment: CDR1 LNHNV and CDR2 YYDKDF (reference sequence). The CDR3 consists of 15 residues. The CDR3: CATSWTAGSGNTIYF. The DNA for the CDR3 is TGTGCCACCAGCTGGACCGCGGGGTCTGGAAACACCATATATTTT.

The chain uses TRBV21-1 and TRBJ2-1; no DNA check was done on the table's D call, TRBD1. TRBV21-1 is a pseudogene locus. The CDR3 contains 17 residues. The CDR3 region has the DNA TGTGCCAGCAGCGGGGGTACTGGCACCATTTCCTACAATGAGCAGTTCTTC. Translating gives CASSGGTGTISYNEQFF.

V and J are TRBV4-1 and TRBJ1-2; a possible D gene is TRBD1 (6 bases). V was pared by 1 base and J by 3 bases, with 15 bases between. The CDR3 has 16 amino acids. Germline V gene lookup returns CDR1 MGHRA and CDR2 YSYEKL. DNA of the CDR3: TGCGCCAGCAGCCAAGGCCCCGCGACAGGCCACTATGGCTACACCTTC. It translates to CASSQGPATGHYGYTF.

The CDR3 nucleotides read TGTGCCAGCAGTCACCCCAGGGTAGAAGGCTACACCTTC. This translates into CASSHPRVEGYTF. The rearrangement links TRBV6-5 to TRBJ1-2; TRBD1 might be the D (5 bases). Germline V CDR1 and CDR2: MNHEY, SVGAGI. V dropped 5 bases and J dropped 8 bases, with 15 bases sitting between them. CDR3 length: 13 amino acids.

The chain has TRBV2 and TRBJ2-2; 8 positions agree with TRBD1. The CDR3 sequence is 14 residues long. V gave up 7 bases and J gave up 5 bases; unmatched junction bases: 6. Germline V gene sequence: CDR1 SNHLY, CDR2 FYNNEI. CDR3 sequence reads: CASKDRVVTGELFF. The DNA for the CDR3 is TGTGCCAGCAAGGACAGGGTAGTAACCGGGGAGCTGTTTTTT.

About this clonotype: The germline gene is not matched at one end of the junction; a read error may be the cause. J is TRBJ2-3 and V is TRBV5-1; 9 bases line up with TRBD2. The length of the CDR3 is 17 residues. From germline, CDR1 is SGHRS and CDR2 YFSETQ. The CDR3 region is CASSLDLSGAGTSTDSF. CDR3 coding DNA: TGCGCCAGCAGCTTGGATCTTTCTGGCGCGGGGACTAGCACAGATAGTTTT.

This clonotype has just a few counts. CDR3 DNA sequence: TGTGCCAGCAGTTCTGAGCCCGGGGGGCTCGGGGAGCTGTTTTTT. This codes for CASSSEPGGLGELFF. The rearrangement joins TRBV27 to TRBJ2-2, with a tentative D call TRBD2 (7 bases). The CDR3 length is 15 residues. V shed 4 bases and J shed 7 bases, with 16 bases lying between them. The germline gives CDR1 MNHEY, CDR2 SMNVEV (reference sequence).

The chain employs TRBV27 and TRBJ2-7; D may match TRBD1 or TRBD2 (6 bases each). Germline V gene sequence: CDR1 MNHEY, CDR2 SMNVEV (reference sequence). Trimming pared 3 bases from V and 5 bases from J, leaving 14 bases between. The CDR3 is 14 residues long. CDR3 DNA sequence: TGTGCCAGCAGTTTTTCGGGGGCTAGTCACGAGCAGTACGTC. Protein: CASSFSGASHEQYV.

This clonotype came up a few times. The chain couples TRBV6-5 to TRBJ1-1, with D unclear. Germline assignment: CDR1 MNHEY and CDR2 SVGAGI. Trimming took off 0 bases at V and 5 bases at J, with 19 bases between the two ends. CDR3 length: 17 residues. CDR3: CASSYSISGSTLTEAFF. In DNA form, the CDR3 reads TGTGCCAGCAGTTACTCGATCAGCGGTTCAACGTTGACTGAAGCTTTCTTT.

The J gene is TRBJ1-6, the V gene TRBV7-6; D remains ambiguous. The CDR3 consists of 13 residues. Germline CDR1 SGHVS, CDR2 FNYEAQ. The ends were cut back, 1 base at V and 13 bases at J, with 11 bases in the middle. CDR3: CASSLGPGWPLHF. The DNA of the CDR3 is TGTGCCAGCAGCTTAGGGCCTGGCTGGCCCCTCCACTTT.

This clonotype was found a few times. This chain joins TRBV19 and TRBJ2-2; D possibly uses TRBD1 or TRBD2 (5 bases each). Trimming took 1 base from V and 7 from J, leaving 13 bases between them. The V gene's germline CDR1 is LNHDA and CDR2 SQIVND (reference sequence). The CDR3 runs to 15 residues. CDR3 residues: CASSIGDLRHGELFF. DNA of the CDR3: TGTGCCAGTAGTATAGGGGACCTGCGGCACGGGGAGCTGTTTTTT.

This clonotype came up a few times. The rearrangement links TRBV12-3 or TRBV12-4 to TRBJ2-5; 9 bases align to TRBD2. The CDR3 runs 14 residues. J was trimmed by 5 bases and V by 6 bases; bases with no gene match: 7. CDR3 in DNA: TGTGCCAGCAGAATAGCGGGGGCGGAGGAGACCCAGTACTTC. Translated, it gives CASRIAGAEETQYF.

The chain joins TRBV7-2 to TRBJ2-3; D perhaps matches TRBD1 (5 bases). There are 15 residues in the CDR3. Trimming removed 2 bases at V and 3 bases at J, with 12 bases between. Germline V lookup: CDR1 SGHTA, CDR2 FQGNSA. Written as DNA, the CDR3 is TGTGCCAGCAGCTTACGACAGCCCGGGACAGATACGCAGTATTTT. The encoded protein is CASSLRQPGTDTQYF.

The chain couples TRBV7-9 to TRBJ1-5, with 9 bases lining up with TRBD1. CDR1 is SEHNR and CDR2 is FQNEAQ in the germline V gene (reference sequence). After removal of 5 bases from V and 5 bases from J, the junction contained 7 bases not matched to a gene. CDR3 length equals 15 residues. CDR3 region: CASSGPTGGDQPQHF. The CDR3 region has the DNA TGTGCCAGCAGCGGGCCGACAGGGGGGGATCAGCCCCAGCATTTT.